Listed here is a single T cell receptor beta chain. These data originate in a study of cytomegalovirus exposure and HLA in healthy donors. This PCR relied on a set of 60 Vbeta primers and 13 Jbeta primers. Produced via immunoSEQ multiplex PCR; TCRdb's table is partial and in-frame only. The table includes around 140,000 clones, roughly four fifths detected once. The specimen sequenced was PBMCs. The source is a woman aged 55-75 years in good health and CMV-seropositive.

The CDR3 region has the DNA TGCGCCAGCAGCCAAGACCCGGGACTAGCGGGTGGAGAGCAGTACTTC. It yields the protein CASSQDPGLAGGEQYF. V usage is TRBV4-3 and J usage is TRBJ2-7, with 12 bases that match TRBD2. The trim removed 0 bases at V and 7 bases at J, leaving 7 bases unmatched. The germline V gene encodes CDR1 LGHNA and CDR2 YSLEER. This CDR3 spans 16 amino acids.